This T cell receptor (beta chain) was recorded in a study of blood T cell repertoires in COVID-19. Measured with immunoSEQ multiplex PCR; TCRdb has only the in-frame clones, and not every one. The data contain approximately 90,000 clones, 86% of them singletons. CDR1 and CDR2 from the germline V gene are SGHRS and YFSETQ. There are 15 residues in the CDR3. Trimming at V came to 5 bases and at J to 3 bases, leaving 4 bases not matched to a gene. The sequence derives from a woman of 80 years or more with acute or convalescent COVID-19. The sequenced material came from peripheral blood. This sequence joins TRBV5-1 and TRBJ2-1; 11 bases line up with TRBD1. The CDR3 loop is CASRLGTGGYNEQFF. The DNA of the CDR3 is TGCGCCAGCAGACTTGGGACAGGGGGCTACAATGAGCAGTTCTTC.